The present T cell receptor (beta chain) was sequenced within a study of identical twins. Findings and limits, study-wide: Invariant MAIT and iNKT cells are populations that could partly confound zero-insertion analyses.

V gave up 10 bases and J gave up 2 bases; unmatched junction bases: 4. Per germline, CDR1 MDHEN and CDR2 SYDVKM. The CDR3 consists of 13 residues. Healthy Caucasians made up all donors. TCRdb ran MiXCR on the 5' RACE reads and lists one entry per CDR3 protein. The sample has 570,000 or so distinct CDR3 sequences, approximately 10% seen once. As concerns this clonotype: The antigen is unknown.

The same data also contributed to another study, on yellow fever vaccine responses in identical twins. This second study notes: Twins showed a vaccine T cell response that reportedly seemed partly convergent, partly personalized.

The TCR originated in a woman between 18 and 29 years old in good health. The sequencing sample was made of PBMCs. This sequence joins TRBV28 and TRBJ2-7, with 11 bases fitting TRBD1. The CDR3 nucleotides read TGTGCCACACGGGACAGGGGGACCTACGAGCAGTACTTC. The encoded protein is CATRDRGTYEQYF.